What follows describes a single T cell receptor beta chain. The data originate from a study of blood T cell repertoires in COVID-19. CDR1 and CDR2 (germline): LGHNT, FRNRAP. The CDR3 extends over 14 amino acids. V trimming: 5 bases; J trimming: 4 bases; junction bases outside the gene matches: 5. Using immunoSEQ multiplex PCR, the repertoire was profiled, and TCRdb retains in-frame clones only, with some absent. The data show some 120,000 clones, with around 85% seen just once and around 15% held by the top ten. The chain uses TRBV12-5 and TRBJ1-2; 9 bases are shared with TRBD1. Sequencing used peripheral blood. The TCR comes from a woman between 45 and 65 years old with acute or convalescent COVID-19. CDR3 protein: CASGGDRAVYGYTF. CDR3 nucleotide sequence: TGTGCTAGTGGTGGGGACAGGGCGGTCTATGGCTACACCTTC. Using reference TRBV12-5 and TRBJ1-2 for the parts outside the CDR3, the full variable domain is DARVTQTPRHKVTEMGQEVTMRCQPILGHNTVFWYRQTMMQGLELLAYFRNRAPLDDSGMPKDRFSAEMPDATLATLKIQPSEPRDSAVYFCASGGDRAVYGYTFGSGTRLTVV.